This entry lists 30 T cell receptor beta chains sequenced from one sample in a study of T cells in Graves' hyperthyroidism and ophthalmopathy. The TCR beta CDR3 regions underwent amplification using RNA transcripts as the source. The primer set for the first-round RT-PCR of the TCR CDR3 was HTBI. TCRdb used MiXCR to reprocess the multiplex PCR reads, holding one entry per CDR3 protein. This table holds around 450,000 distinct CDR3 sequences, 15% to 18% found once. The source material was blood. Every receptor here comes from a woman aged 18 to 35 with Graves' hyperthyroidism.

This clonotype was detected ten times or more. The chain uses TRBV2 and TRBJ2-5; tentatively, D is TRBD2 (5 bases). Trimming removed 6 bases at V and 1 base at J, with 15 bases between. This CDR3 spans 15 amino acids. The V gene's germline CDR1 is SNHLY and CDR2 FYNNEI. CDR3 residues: CASSLEGVAQETQYF. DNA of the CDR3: TGTGCCAGCAGCCTTGAGGGAGTCGCCCAAGAGACCCAGTACTTC.

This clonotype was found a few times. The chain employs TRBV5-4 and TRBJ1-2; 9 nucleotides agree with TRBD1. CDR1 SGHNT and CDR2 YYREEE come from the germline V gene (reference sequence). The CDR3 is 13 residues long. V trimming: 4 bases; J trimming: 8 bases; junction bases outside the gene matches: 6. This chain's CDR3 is CASSLQDRGGYTF. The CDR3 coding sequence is TGTGCCAGCAGCCTGCAAGACAGGGGGGGCTACACCTTC.

CDR3 sequence reads: CASTLTGGAGNEQFF. The CDR3 nucleotides are TGTGCCAGCACCCTGACAGGGGGCGCAGGAAATGAGCAGTTCTTC. This chain uses TRBV2 with TRBJ2-1; 10 nucleotides line up with TRBD1. The trim removed 7 bases at V and 7 bases at J, leaving 10 bases unmatched. Germline V gene lookup returns CDR1 SNHLY and CDR2 FYNNEI. The CDR3 consists of 15 residues.

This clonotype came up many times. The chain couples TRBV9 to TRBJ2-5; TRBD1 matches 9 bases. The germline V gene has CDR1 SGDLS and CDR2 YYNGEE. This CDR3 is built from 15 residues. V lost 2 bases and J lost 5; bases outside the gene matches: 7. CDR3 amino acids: CASSVDTGGAETQYF. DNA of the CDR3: TGTGCCAGCAGCGTCGACACAGGGGGCGCGGAGACCCAGTACTTC.

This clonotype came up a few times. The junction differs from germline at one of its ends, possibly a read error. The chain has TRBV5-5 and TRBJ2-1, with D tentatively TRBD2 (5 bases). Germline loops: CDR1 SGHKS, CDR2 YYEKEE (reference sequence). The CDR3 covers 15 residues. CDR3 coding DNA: TGTGCCAGCAGCTATAGCGAAAGCTCCTACAATGGGCAGTTCTTC. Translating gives CASSYSESSYNGQFF.

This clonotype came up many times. The CDR3 sequence: CASGLAGEGSNQPQHF. In DNA, the CDR3 is TGTGCTAGTGGTTTGGCAGGGGAGGGGAGCAATCAGCCCCAGCATTTT. The chain combines TRBV12-5 with TRBJ1-5; perhaps TRBD1 as D (6 bases). Trimming took off 1 base at V and 1 base at J, with 11 bases between the two ends. This CDR3 region has 16 residues. The germline V gene encodes CDR1 LGHNT and CDR2 FRNRAP.

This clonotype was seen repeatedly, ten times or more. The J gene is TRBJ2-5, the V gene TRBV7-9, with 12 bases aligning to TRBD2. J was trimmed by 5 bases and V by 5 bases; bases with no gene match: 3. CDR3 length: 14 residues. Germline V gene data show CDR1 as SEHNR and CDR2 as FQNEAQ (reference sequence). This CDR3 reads CASSRLAGEETQYF. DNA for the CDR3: TGTGCCAGCAGCCGACTAGCGGGAGAGGAGACCCAGTACTTC.

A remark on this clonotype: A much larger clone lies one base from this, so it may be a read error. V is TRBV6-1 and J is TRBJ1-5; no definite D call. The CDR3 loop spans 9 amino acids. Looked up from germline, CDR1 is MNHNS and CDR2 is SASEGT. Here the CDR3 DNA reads TGTGCCAGCAGTCAGCCCCGGCATTTT. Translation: CASSQPRHF.

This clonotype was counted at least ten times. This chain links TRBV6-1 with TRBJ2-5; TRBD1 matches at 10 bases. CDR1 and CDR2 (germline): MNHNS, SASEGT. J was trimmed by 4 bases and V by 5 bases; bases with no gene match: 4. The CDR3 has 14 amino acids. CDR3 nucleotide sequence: TGTGCCAGCAGTAAGACAGGGGGCGCAGAGACCCAGTACTTC. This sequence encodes CASSKTGGAETQYF.

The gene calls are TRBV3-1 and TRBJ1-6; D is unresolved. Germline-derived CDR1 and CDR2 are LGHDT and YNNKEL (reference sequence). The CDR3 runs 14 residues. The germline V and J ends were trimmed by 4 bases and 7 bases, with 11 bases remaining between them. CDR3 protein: CASSPTVMNSPLHF. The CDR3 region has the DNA TGTGCCAGCAGCCCTACAGTGATGAATTCACCCCTCCACTTT.

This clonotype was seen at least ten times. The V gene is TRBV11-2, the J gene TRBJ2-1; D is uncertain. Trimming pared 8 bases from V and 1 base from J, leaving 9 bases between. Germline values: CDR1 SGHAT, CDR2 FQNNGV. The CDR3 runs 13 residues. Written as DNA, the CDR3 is TGTGCCAGCGGCGTAGCATCCTACAATGAGCAGTTCTTC. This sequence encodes CASGVASYNEQFF.

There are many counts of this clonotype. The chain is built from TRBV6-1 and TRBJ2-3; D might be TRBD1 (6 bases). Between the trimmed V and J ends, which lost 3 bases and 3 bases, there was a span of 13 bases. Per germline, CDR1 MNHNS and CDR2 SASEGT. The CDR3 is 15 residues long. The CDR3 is CASSDFRGRTDTQYF. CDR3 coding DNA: TGTGCCAGCAGTGATTTCAGGGGAAGGACAGATACGCAGTATTTT.

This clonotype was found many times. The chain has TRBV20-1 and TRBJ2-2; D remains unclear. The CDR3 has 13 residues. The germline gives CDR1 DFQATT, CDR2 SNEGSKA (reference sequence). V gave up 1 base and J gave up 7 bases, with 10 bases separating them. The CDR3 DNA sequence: TGCAGTGCTAGAGTAAGACCTCTCGGGGAGCTGTTTTTT. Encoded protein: CSARVRPLGELFF.

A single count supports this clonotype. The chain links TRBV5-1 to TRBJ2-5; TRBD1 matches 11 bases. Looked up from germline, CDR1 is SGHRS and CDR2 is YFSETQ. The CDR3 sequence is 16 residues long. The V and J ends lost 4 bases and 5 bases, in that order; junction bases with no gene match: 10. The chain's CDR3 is CASSLAGQGGMETQYF. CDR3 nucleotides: TGCGCCAGCAGCCTGGCGGGACAGGGGGGAATGGAGACCCAGTACTTC.

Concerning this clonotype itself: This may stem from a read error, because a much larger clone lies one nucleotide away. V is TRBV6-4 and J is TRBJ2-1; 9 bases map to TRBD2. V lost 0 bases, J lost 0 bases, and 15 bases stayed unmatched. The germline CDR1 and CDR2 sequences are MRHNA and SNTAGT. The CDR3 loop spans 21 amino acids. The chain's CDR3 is CASSDSGGAGGPQSSYNEQFF. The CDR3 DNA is TGTGCCAGCAGTGACTCGGGGGGAGCGGGGGGACCCCAGAGCTCCTACAATGAGCAGTTCTTC.

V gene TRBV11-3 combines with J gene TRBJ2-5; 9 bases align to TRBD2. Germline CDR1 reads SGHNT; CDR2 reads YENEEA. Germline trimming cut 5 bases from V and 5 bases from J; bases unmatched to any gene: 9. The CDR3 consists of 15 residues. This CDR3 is CASSQSGGPAETQYF. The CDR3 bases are TGTGCCAGCAGCCAAAGCGGGGGGCCGGCGGAGACCCAGTACTTC. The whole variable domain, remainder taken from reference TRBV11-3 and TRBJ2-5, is EAGVVQSPRYKIIEKKQPVAFWCNPISGHNTLYWYLQNLGQGPELLIRYENEEAVDDSQLPKDRFSAERLKGVDSTLKIQPAELGDSAVYLCASSQSGGPAETQYFGPGTRLLVL.

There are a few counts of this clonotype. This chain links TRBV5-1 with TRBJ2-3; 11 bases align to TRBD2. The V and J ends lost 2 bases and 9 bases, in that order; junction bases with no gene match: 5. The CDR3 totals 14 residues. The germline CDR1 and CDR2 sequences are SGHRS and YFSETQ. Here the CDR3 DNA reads TGCGCCAGCAGCTTTAGCGGGGGGGCCGACACGCAGTATTTT. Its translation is CASSFSGGADTQYF.

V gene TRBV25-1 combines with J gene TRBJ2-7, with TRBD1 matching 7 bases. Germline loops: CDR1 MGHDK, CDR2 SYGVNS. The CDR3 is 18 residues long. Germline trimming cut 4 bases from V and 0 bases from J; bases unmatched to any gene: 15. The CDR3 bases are TGTGCCAGCAGTGCAACTCTGGGGGCAGGGGGAAGCTCCTACGAGCAGTACTTC. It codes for CASSATLGAGGSSYEQYF.

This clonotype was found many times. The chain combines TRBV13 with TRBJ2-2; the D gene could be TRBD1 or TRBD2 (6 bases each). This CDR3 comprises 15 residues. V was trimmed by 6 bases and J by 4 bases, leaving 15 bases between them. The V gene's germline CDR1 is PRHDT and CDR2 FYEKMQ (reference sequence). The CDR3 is CASRPRGLATGELFF. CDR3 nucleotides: TGTGCCAGCAGACCCCGGGGGCTGGCCACCGGGGAGCTGTTTTTT.

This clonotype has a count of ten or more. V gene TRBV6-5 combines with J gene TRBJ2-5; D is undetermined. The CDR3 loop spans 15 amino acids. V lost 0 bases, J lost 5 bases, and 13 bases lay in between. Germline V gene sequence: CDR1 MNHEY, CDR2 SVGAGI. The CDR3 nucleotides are TGTGCCAGCAGTTACTCGACGGGCCTGGGGGAGACCCAGTACTTC. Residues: CASSYSTGLGETQYF.

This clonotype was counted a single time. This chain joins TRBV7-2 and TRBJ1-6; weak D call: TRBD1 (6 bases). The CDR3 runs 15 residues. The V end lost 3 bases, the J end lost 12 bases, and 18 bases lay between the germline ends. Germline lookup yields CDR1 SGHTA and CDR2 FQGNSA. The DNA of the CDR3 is TGTGCCAGCAGCTTCGGGGGCGCCTCACCGGGACCCCTCCACTTT. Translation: CASSFGGASPGPLHF.

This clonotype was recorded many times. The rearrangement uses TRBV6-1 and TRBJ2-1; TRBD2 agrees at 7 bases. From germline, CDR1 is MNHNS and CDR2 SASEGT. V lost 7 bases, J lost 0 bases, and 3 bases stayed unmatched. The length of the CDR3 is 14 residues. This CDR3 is CASTRGSSYNEQFF. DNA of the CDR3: TGTGCCAGCACTCGCGGGAGCTCCTACAATGAGCAGTTCTTC.

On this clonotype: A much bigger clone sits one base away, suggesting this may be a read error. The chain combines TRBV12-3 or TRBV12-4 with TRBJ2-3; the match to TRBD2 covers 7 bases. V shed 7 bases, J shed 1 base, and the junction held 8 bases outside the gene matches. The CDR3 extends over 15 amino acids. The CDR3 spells CASNYTGGRTDTQYF. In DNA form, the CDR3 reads TGTGCCAGCAATTACACGGGAGGCCGCACAGATACGCAGTATTTT.

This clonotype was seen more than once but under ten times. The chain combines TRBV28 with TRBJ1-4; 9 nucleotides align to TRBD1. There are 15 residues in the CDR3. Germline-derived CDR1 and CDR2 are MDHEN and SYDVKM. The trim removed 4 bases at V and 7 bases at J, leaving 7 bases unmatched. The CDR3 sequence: CASSSSGTGTEKLFF. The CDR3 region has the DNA TGTGCCAGCAGTTCCTCCGGGACAGGGACTGAAAAACTGTTTTTT.

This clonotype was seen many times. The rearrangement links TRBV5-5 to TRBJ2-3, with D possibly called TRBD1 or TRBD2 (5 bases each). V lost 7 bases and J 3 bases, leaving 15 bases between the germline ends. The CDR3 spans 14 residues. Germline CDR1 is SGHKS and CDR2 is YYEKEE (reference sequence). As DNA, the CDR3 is TGTGCCAGCTACGAGGGGCGGAGGACAGATACGCAGTATTTT. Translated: CASYEGRRTDTQYF.

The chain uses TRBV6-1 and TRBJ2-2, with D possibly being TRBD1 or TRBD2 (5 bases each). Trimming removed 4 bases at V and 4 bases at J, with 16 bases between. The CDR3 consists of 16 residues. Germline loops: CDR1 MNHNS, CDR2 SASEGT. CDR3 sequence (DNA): TGTGCCAGCAGTGGGCTTCAGGGTGAGGGCACCGGGGAGCTGTTTTTT. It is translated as CASSGLQGEGTGELFF.

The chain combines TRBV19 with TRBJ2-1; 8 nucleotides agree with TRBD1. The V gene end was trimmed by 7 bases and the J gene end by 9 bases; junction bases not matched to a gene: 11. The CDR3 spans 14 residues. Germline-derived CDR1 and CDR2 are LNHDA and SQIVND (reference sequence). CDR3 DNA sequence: TGTGCCAGTAATTCCAGGACAGGGAACAGTGAGCAGTTCTTC. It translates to CASNSRTGNSEQFF.

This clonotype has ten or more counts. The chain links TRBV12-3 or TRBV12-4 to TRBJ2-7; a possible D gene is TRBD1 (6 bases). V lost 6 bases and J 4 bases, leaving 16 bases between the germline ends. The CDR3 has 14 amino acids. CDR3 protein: CASSPRVDSYEQYF. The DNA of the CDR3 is TGTGCCAGCAGCCCCAGAGTGGACAGTTACGAGCAGTACTTC.

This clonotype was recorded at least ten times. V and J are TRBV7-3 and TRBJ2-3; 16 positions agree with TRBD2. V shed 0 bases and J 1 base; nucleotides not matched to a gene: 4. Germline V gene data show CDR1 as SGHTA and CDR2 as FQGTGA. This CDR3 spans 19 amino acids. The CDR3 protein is CASSLTGLAGGLGTDTQYF. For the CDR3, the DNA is TGTGCCAGCAGCTTAACGGGACTAGCGGGGGGGTTAGGCACAGATACGCAGTATTTT.

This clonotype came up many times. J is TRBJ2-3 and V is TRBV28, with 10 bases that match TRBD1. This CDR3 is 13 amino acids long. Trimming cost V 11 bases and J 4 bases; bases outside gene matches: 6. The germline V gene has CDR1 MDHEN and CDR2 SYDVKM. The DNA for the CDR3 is TGTGCCGCCGACAGGGGGCCTGCAGATACGCAGTATTTT. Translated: CAADRGPADTQYF.